The 25 T cell receptor beta chains reported below all come from one sample, sequenced in a study of TIL therapy for anti-PD-1-resistant metastatic lung cancer. Specified time point: pre-treatment sample, taken before nivolumab and TIL therapy. Sequencing used immunoSEQ v3. This table comes from immunoSEQ multiplex PCR, and its TCRdb copy is limited to in-frame clones, with some not included. Here the sample spans about 36,000 clones, less than 85% being singletons. The specimen comprised blood, sampled at baseline. The receptors derive from a person between 30 and 79 years old with non-small cell lung cancer.

V is TRBV6-5 and J is TRBJ2-7; weak D call: TRBD1 (5 bases). Trimming took off 6 bases at V and 5 bases at J, with 14 bases between the two ends. The germline V gene encodes CDR1 MNHEY and CDR2 SVGAGI. The CDR3 runs 13 residues. Written as DNA, the CDR3 is TGTGCCAGCAGCGCGGACACGGGCAACGAGCAGTACTTC. It translates to CASSADTGNEQYF.

V and J are TRBV7-2 and TRBJ2-5, with 14 bases aligning to TRBD2. The CDR3 length is 19 residues. Germline V lookup: CDR1 SGHTA, CDR2 FQGNSA. V was clipped by 5 bases and J by 0 bases; unmatched bases: 11. CDR3 residues: CASSPPGLAGALYQETQYF. In nucleotides, the CDR3 is TGTGCCAGCAGCCCCCCGGGACTAGCGGGGGCCCTGTACCAAGAGACCCAGTACTTC. Filled out from reference TRBV7-2 and TRBJ2-5, the complete variable domain reads GAGVSQSPSNKVTEKGKDVELRCDPISGHTALYWYRQSLGQGLEFLIYFQGNSAPDKSGLPSDRFSAERTGGSVSTLTIQRTQQEDSAVYLCASSPPGLAGALYQETQYFGPGTRLLVL.

The chain is built from TRBV5-6 and TRBJ2-5; D is unresolved. Trimming stripped 0 bases from V and 5 bases from J, with 8 bases between. The CDR3 runs 13 residues. Looked up from germline, CDR1 is SGHDT and CDR2 is YYEEEE. CDR3 bases: TGTGCCAGCAGCTTGGGGGTAGTTGAGACCCAGTACTTC. Encoded protein: CASSLGVVETQYF.

The V call is TRBV7-6, the J call TRBJ2-1, with 10 positions matching TRBD2. CDR1 and CDR2 (germline): SGHVS, FNYEAQ. The CDR3 runs to 16 residues. J gave up 1 base and V 5 bases, and 5 bases lay outside the gene matches. In DNA, the CDR3 is TGTGCCAGCAGCCTTACTAGCGGGGTATCCTACAATGAGCAGTTCTTC. Translation: CASSLTSGVSYNEQFF.

The genes are TRBV19 and TRBJ1-4; 9 bases map to TRBD1. Germline CDR1 and CDR2: LNHDA and SQIVND (reference sequence). J lost 5 bases, V lost 5 bases, and 6 bases had no gene match. CDR3 length: 15 residues. CDR3 loop: CASSPSTGGNEKLFF. Written as DNA, the CDR3 is TGTGCCAGTAGTCCTTCGACAGGGGGGAATGAAAAACTGTTTTTT. The full variable domain, completed using reference TRBV19 and TRBJ1-4, is DGGITQSPKYLFRKEGQNVTLSCEQNLNHDAMYWYRQDPGQGLRLIYYSQIVNDFQKGDIAEGYSVSREKKESFPLTVTSAQKNPTAFYLCASSPSTGGNEKLFFGSGTQLSVL.

V gene TRBV7-8 combines with J gene TRBJ1-2; 7 bases fit TRBD1. The V segment lost 2 bases and the J segment 6 bases; nucleotides outside the gene matches: 9. The CDR3 loop spans 15 amino acids. The germline gives CDR1 SGHVS, CDR2 FQNEAQ. The CDR3 reads CASSLKTGTANGYTF. The DNA of the CDR3 is TGTGCCAGCAGCTTAAAAACCGGGACAGCCAATGGCTACACCTTC.

The chain is built from TRBV28 and TRBJ2-1; 9 bases fit TRBD2. This CDR3 comprises 15 residues. The J segment lost 1 base and the V segment lost 3 bases, leaving 1 base of the junction unmatched. The germline CDR1 and CDR2 sequences are MDHEN and SYDVKM. CDR3 sequence reads: CASSFTSGSYNEQFF. CDR3 coding DNA: TGTGCCAGCAGTTTTACTAGCGGGTCCTACAATGAGCAGTTCTTC.

This chain links TRBV6-1 with TRBJ1-4, with a tentative D call TRBD1 (6 bases). CDR3 length: 15 residues. The V end was cut by 6 bases, the J end by 5 bases, with 16 bases between. The germline CDR1 and CDR2 sequences are MNHNS and SASEGT. CDR3 coding DNA: TGTGCCAGCAGCCAGGCCAGAGGGGGGAATGAAAAACTGTTTTTT. Translated, it gives CASSQARGGNEKLFF.

The chain couples TRBV5-1 to TRBJ2-7; D might be TRBD1 (5 bases). The CDR3 is made up of 14 amino acids. Germline V gives CDR1 SGHRS, CDR2 YFSETQ. Trimming took 2 bases from V and 0 from J, leaving 9 bases between them. CDR3 sequence (DNA): TGCGCCAGCAGCTTCCAGGGTAGCTCCTACGAGCAGTACTTC. Amino acid sequence: CASSFQGSSYEQYF.

The chain is built from TRBV5-1 and TRBJ2-1; possibly TRBD1 for D (6 bases). The CDR3 length is 14 residues. V was clipped by 4 bases and J by 1 base, with 9 bases between them. Germline V gives CDR1 SGHRS, CDR2 YFSETQ. CDR3 bases: TGCGCCAGCAGCATAGACAGGTCCTACAATGAGCAGTTCTTC. Its translation: CASSIDRSYNEQFF.

The chain uses TRBV6-6 and TRBJ1-5; unclear D gene. The germline V and J ends were trimmed by 0 bases and 6 bases, with 9 bases remaining between them. Per germline, CDR1 MNHNY and CDR2 SVGAGI (reference sequence). CDR3 length: 14 residues. The CDR3 nucleotides read TGTGCCAGCAGTTACTCGAGCGTAGGTCAGCCCCAGCATTTT. Residues: CASSYSSVGQPQHF.

This chain connects TRBV7-9 to TRBJ2-3, with D unresolved. The CDR3 consists of 14 residues. Trimming took 11 bases from V and 0 from J, leaving 15 bases between them. Germline V gene sequence: CDR1 SEHNR, CDR2 FQNEAQ (reference sequence). The CDR3 loop is CAGTEELSTDTQYF. CDR3 nucleotide sequence: TGTGCCGGCACTGAGGAGCTTAGCACAGATACGCAGTATTTT.

This chain joins TRBV5-1 and TRBJ1-1; D is unresolved. This CDR3 contains 13 residues. V was pared by 1 base and J by 6 bases, with 10 bases between. Germline CDR1 SGHRS, CDR2 YFSETQ. In nucleotides, the CDR3 is TGCGCCAGCAGCTTGAGCGGTTACGCTGAAGCTTTCTTT. Translated, it gives CASSLSGYAEAFF.

This clone was seen a few times. The chain has TRBV7-8 and TRBJ2-5; D remains ambiguous. V was trimmed by 7 bases and J by 2 bases, leaving 17 bases between them. The CDR3 sequence is 15 residues long. Looked up from germline, CDR1 is SGHVS and CDR2 is FQNEAQ. The CDR3 loop reads CASIQKGSAQETQYF. CDR3 sequence (DNA): TGTGCCAGCATCCAAAAAGGGTCAGCACAAGAGACCCAGTACTTC.

The gene calls are TRBV5-1 and TRBJ2-7; D ambiguous. This CDR3 region has 14 residues. Trimming removed 3 bases from V and 1 base from J, with 11 bases in between. CDR1 and CDR2 from the germline V gene are SGHRS and YFSETQ. CDR3 sequence reads: CASSYRTDSYEQYF. CDR3 bases: TGCGCCAGCAGCTATCGGACCGATTCCTACGAGCAGTACTTC.

V usage is TRBV2 and J usage is TRBJ1-1, with D perhaps TRBD1 (5 bases). The CDR3 covers 15 residues. Germline values: CDR1 SNHLY, CDR2 FYNNEI. V was shortened by 2 bases and J by 6 bases, with 16 bases between the two germline ends. The DNA of the CDR3 is TGTGCCAGCAGTGAATTCGCGGGGGGAAGAGCTGAAGCTTTCTTT. It yields the protein CASSEFAGGRAEAFF.

The chain combines TRBV5-4 with TRBJ2-3; no definite D call. Germline V gives CDR1 SGHNT, CDR2 YYREEE (reference sequence). The CDR3 totals 13 residues. V lost 1 base and J lost 2, with 5 bases in between. The CDR3 nucleotides are TGTGCCAGCAGCTTGACCCTCACAGATACGCAGTATTTT. Its translation is CASSLTLTDTQYF. Full variable domain (missing parts from reference TRBV5-4 and TRBJ2-3): ETGVTQSPTHLIKTRGQQVTLRCSSQSGHNTVSWYQQALGQGPQFIFQYYREEENGRGNFPPRFSGLQFPNYSSELNVNALELDDSALYLCASSLTLTDTQYFGPGTRLTVL.

This chain links TRBV4-2 with TRBJ1-1; 10 bases are a match to TRBD1. CDR1 is LGHNA, CDR2 YNFKEQ, per germline. This CDR3 comprises 16 residues. J lost 0 bases, V lost 4 bases, and 5 bases had no gene match. The CDR3 DNA sequence: TGTGCCAGCAGCCGGATGACAGGGGGCATGAACACTGAAGCTTTCTTT. Its translation is CASSRMTGGMNTEAFF.

CDR3 in amino acids: CASSYRTPSGNQPQHF. The CDR3, as DNA: TGTGCCAGCAGTTACCGGACCCCGTCGGGCAATCAGCCCCAGCATTTT. The chain uses TRBV6-5 and TRBJ1-5; no clear D. The CDR3 runs 16 residues. The V gene lost 2 bases and the J gene lost 2 bases, with 13 bases spanning the gap. Germline CDR1 reads MNHEY; CDR2 reads SVGAGI.

This chain links TRBV20-1 with TRBJ2-1; D remains unclear. CDR1 and CDR2 (germline): DFQATT, SNEGSKA (reference sequence). There are 11 residues in the CDR3. Trimming removed 3 bases at V and 6 bases at J, with 6 bases between. CDR3 in amino acids: CSASRSNEQFF. The CDR3 coding sequence is TGCAGTGCTAGTCGGTCCAATGAGCAGTTCTTC.

This clone has just a few counts. CDR3: CASSQSTGGKNEKLFF. The CDR3 DNA reads as TGTGCCAGCAGCCAATCCACGGGAGGCAAAAATGAAAAACTGTTTTTT. The V gene is TRBV5-4, the J gene TRBJ1-4; no clear D gene. The CDR3 has 16 residues. Trimming removed 4 bases from V and 5 bases from J, with 18 bases in between. CDR1 is SGHNT and CDR2 is YYREEE in the germline V gene (reference sequence).

This clone was recorded only once. The V gene is TRBV2, the J gene TRBJ2-2, with D perhaps TRBD2 (5 bases). The CDR3 covers 14 residues. Germline V gives CDR1 SNHLY, CDR2 FYNNEI. V dropped 6 bases and J dropped 2 bases, with 10 bases sitting between them. CDR3 in amino acids: CASRADTNTGELFF. In DNA form, the CDR3 reads TGTGCCAGCAGAGCGGATACAAACACCGGGGAGCTGTTTTTT.

The chain is built from TRBV19 and TRBJ2-5, with D perhaps given as TRBD1 or TRBD2 (5 bases each). Germline CDR1 LNHDA, CDR2 SQIVND (reference sequence). V lost 6 bases and J lost 5, with 19 bases in between. The CDR3 runs to 15 residues. The CDR3 protein is CASRSGLAKGETQYF. In DNA, the CDR3 is TGTGCCAGTAGATCGGGGCTAGCCAAGGGGGAGACCCAGTACTTC.

The chain joins TRBV2 to TRBJ1-4; D is possibly TRBD1 (5 bases). The CDR3 has 14 residues. V was clipped by 4 bases and J by 8 bases, with 14 bases between them. Germline lookup yields CDR1 SNHLY and CDR2 FYNNEI. The CDR3 is CASSVVRGLEKLFF. The DNA for the CDR3 is TGTGCCAGCAGTGTAGTCCGGGGGTTAGAAAAACTGTTTTTT.

The chain carries TRBV10-3 and TRBJ1-4; a possible D gene is TRBD1 (6 bases). Trimming took off 2 bases at V and 5 bases at J, with 15 bases between the two ends. CDR1 ENHRY and CDR2 SYGVKD come from the germline V gene. The CDR3 runs 16 residues. DNA for the CDR3: TGTGCCATCAGTGAGACGGTGGGCAGGGGAAATGAAAAACTGTTTTTT. Its protein is CAISETVGRGNEKLFF.